This T cell receptor (beta chain) emerged from a study of blood T cell repertoires in COVID-19. Assay: immunoSEQ multiplex PCR; the TCRdb copy retains only in-frame clones and omits some. The sample lists 310,000 or so clones, approximately 90% occurring once. V lost 4 bases and J lost 4, with 11 bases in between. Germline V gene data show CDR1 as GTSNPN and CDR2 as SVGIG (reference sequence). The CDR3 contains 12 residues. The clonotype comes from a woman between 35 and 50 years old who had recovered from COVID-19. Sequencing used PBMCs or T cells enriched from blood (not recorded which). This chain connects TRBV30 to TRBJ2-7; the D gene is possibly TRBD2 (6 bases). CDR3 sequence: CAWTVGGYEQYF. The CDR3 DNA sequence: TGTGCCTGGACCGTGGGGGGATACGAGCAGTACTTC.